The 18 T cell receptor beta chains below all came from one sample that was sequenced in a study of identical twins. TCRdb recomputed calls from the 5' RACE reads with MiXCR, one row per CDR3 protein. The sample consists of around 690,000 distinct CDR3 sequences, around 20% of them appearing once. This sample also belongs to another study, concerning T cells expressing NK-cell markers.

Input material: PBMCs. These receptor sequences come from a young woman in good health.

This clonotype showed up just a few times. The chain carries TRBV20-1 and TRBJ2-5, with D perhaps being TRBD1 or TRBD2 (5 bases each). Germline CDR1 is DFQATT and CDR2 is SNEGSKA (reference sequence). The V and J ends lost 0 bases and 4 bases respectively, with 15 bases between them. This CDR3 has 15 amino acids. DNA of the CDR3: TGCAGTGCTAGAGATTACCTAGCCGGGGCAGAGACCCAGTACTTC. Its protein product is CSARDYLAGAETQYF.

This clonotype has only one observation. The rearrangement joins TRBV11-3 to TRBJ2-5, with D possibly matching TRBD1 (6 bases). Germline loops: CDR1 SGHNT, CDR2 YENEEA. Trimming took 4 bases from V and 3 from J, leaving 18 bases between them. The CDR3 consists of 16 residues. The CDR3 nucleotides read TGTGCCAGCAGCTCGCAGGATCTGACAGGAAAAGAGACCCAGTACTTC. Its protein is CASSSQDLTGKETQYF.

The gene calls are TRBV6-2 or TRBV6-3 and TRBJ2-1; 9 nucleotides align to TRBD2. V shed 5 bases and J 3 bases; nucleotides not matched to a gene: 8. The CDR3 has 16 amino acids. In germline, CDR1 is MNHEY, CDR2 SVGEGT. The CDR3, as DNA: TGTGCCAGCAGTGACCCCGGGACTAGCCTCTACAATGAGCAGTTCTTC. Translated, it gives CASSDPGTSLYNEQFF.

The genes are TRBV3-1 and TRBJ2-1, with TRBD2 identical over 12 bases. V trimming: 5 bases; J trimming: 8 bases; junction bases outside the gene matches: 7. The CDR3 has 15 residues. Germline CDR1 is LGHDT and CDR2 is YNNKEL (reference sequence). CDR3 DNA sequence: TGTGCCAGCAGCATACTAGCGGGGGGATCCGATGAGCAGTTCTTC. Translation gives CASSILAGGSDEQFF.

The chain combines TRBV20-1 with TRBJ2-1; the D gene could be TRBD1 or TRBD2 (5 bases each). Germline V gene sequence: CDR1 DFQATT, CDR2 SNEGSKA (reference sequence). This CDR3 is built from 14 residues. The V and J ends lost 0 bases and 8 bases respectively, with 14 bases between them. CDR3 in amino acids: CSAREEGLRYEQFF. The CDR3 nucleotides are TGCAGTGCTAGAGAAGAGGGGCTTAGGTATGAGCAGTTCTTC.

The chain combines TRBV12-3 or TRBV12-4 with TRBJ2-3, with 7 bases identical to TRBD1. J lost 3 bases, V lost 4 bases, and 7 bases had no gene match. This CDR3 has 15 residues. CDR3 amino acids: CASSSHRGRTDTQYF. As DNA, the CDR3 is TGTGCCAGCAGTTCTCACAGGGGTAGGACAGATACGCAGTATTTT.

This clonotype was observed many times. The V call is TRBV12-3 or TRBV12-4, the J call TRBJ2-7, with TRBD1 matching 7 bases. The CDR3 runs 14 residues. Unmatched junction bases numbered 3, after V lost 4 bases and J lost 0 bases. CDR3 residues: CASSSGTVSYEQYF. The CDR3 nucleotides are TGTGCCAGCAGTTCCGGGACAGTCTCCTACGAGCAGTACTTC.

The chain carries TRBV5-1 and TRBJ2-7; possibly TRBD1 for D (5 bases). V was clipped by 6 bases and J by 4 bases, with 17 bases between them. The germline V gene has CDR1 SGHRS and CDR2 YFSETQ. The CDR3 is 14 residues long. For the CDR3, the DNA is TGCGCCAGCACCCCTGAGTACAGACAGTACGAGCAGTACTTC. Translation gives CASTPEYRQYEQYF.

This clonotype was detected only a few times. The chain links TRBV27 to TRBJ2-4; D possibly uses TRBD1 or TRBD2 (6 bases each). Looked up from germline, CDR1 is MNHEY and CDR2 is SMNVEV (reference sequence). V lost 0 bases, J lost 3 bases, and 21 bases lay in between. The CDR3 length is 19 residues. The CDR3 bases are TGTGCCAGCAGTTTATCGGGGTGGGACTCCCAAGGGGGCAAAAACATTCAGTACTTC. This gives the protein CASSLSGWDSQGGKNIQYF.

This clonotype was seen ten or more times. The CDR3 DNA reads as TGTGCCAGCAGCCAAGCTGTTGATAGCGGATCCAACCAAGAGACCCAGTACTTC. This codes for CASSQAVDSGSNQETQYF. The chain is built from TRBV3-1 and TRBJ2-5; D may be TRBD2 (6 bases). Trimming left V 1 base short and J 0 bases short, with 18 bases between. This CDR3 contains 18 residues. Germline V gives CDR1 LGHDT, CDR2 YNNKEL (reference sequence).

This clonotype was seen at least ten times. The genes are TRBV12-3 or TRBV12-4 and TRBJ1-1; TRBD1 might be the D (5 bases). There are 14 residues in the CDR3. The V end was cut by 6 bases, the J end by 4 bases, with 15 bases between. CDR3 coding DNA: TGTGCCAGCAGACAGGACTCTGGCGGCACTGAAGCTTTCTTT. It codes for CASRQDSGGTEAFF.

This rearrangement joins TRBV10-2 to TRBJ1-6; 8 nucleotides agree with TRBD1. The V and J ends lost 3 bases and 5 bases, in that order; junction bases with no gene match: 9. The germline V gene encodes CDR1 WSHSY and CDR2 SAAADI. This CDR3 spans 17 amino acids. This chain's CDR3 is CASSDGTPTGDNSPLHF. Written as DNA, the CDR3 is TGCGCCAGCAGTGACGGGACGCCGACAGGGGATAATTCACCCCTCCACTTT.

This clonotype was observed many times. V is TRBV6-1 and J is TRBJ1-6; the D gene is possibly TRBD1 (6 bases). V was shortened by 6 bases and J by 6 bases, with 21 bases between the two germline ends. The germline V gene encodes CDR1 MNHNS and CDR2 SASEGT. The CDR3 sequence is 17 residues long. The CDR3 region is CASSSNVPGASNSPLHF. CDR3 nucleotide sequence: TGTGCCAGCAGCTCAAACGTGCCAGGGGCGTCTAATTCACCCCTCCACTTT.

This chain connects TRBV11-2 to TRBJ2-1; 8 nucleotides agree with TRBD2. The J segment lost 4 bases and the V segment lost 0 bases, leaving 11 bases of the junction unmatched. Germline V gene lookup returns CDR1 SGHAT and CDR2 FQNNGV. The CDR3 is 18 residues long. The CDR3 is CASSLEGDTGGRYNEQFF. The CDR3 region has the DNA TGTGCCAGCAGCTTAGAAGGGGACACGGGAGGGCGGTACAATGAGCAGTTCTTC.

The V gene is TRBV20-1, the J gene TRBJ2-5, with D perhaps matching TRBD1 (5 bases). The CDR3 covers 14 residues. Germline CDR1 DFQATT, CDR2 SNEGSKA (reference sequence). V lost 3 bases to trimming and J lost 0 bases, with 11 bases between them. In DNA form, the CDR3 reads TGCAGTGCTAGTGAAAGGGGCTACCAAGAGACCCAGTACTTC. It is translated as CSASERGYQETQYF.

The chain couples TRBV24-1 to TRBJ2-3; D unresolved. Germline lookup yields CDR1 KGHDR and CDR2 SFDVKD. CDR3 length: 13 residues. Trimming left V 4 bases short and J 4 bases short, with 8 bases between. CDR3 DNA: TGTGCCACCAGTGACCCGAAAGCAGATACGCAGTATTTT. Protein product: CATSDPKADTQYF.

The rearrangement uses TRBV2 and TRBJ2-3; D unresolved. This CDR3 comprises 11 residues. Trimming shortened V by 7 bases and J by 8 bases, and 10 bases separated the two germline ends. Germline lookup yields CDR1 SNHLY and CDR2 FYNNEI. This CDR3 is CASTGEITQYF. The CDR3 bases are TGTGCCAGCACTGGAGAAATTACGCAGTATTTT.

This clonotype came up a few times. CDR3: CASSPDRGQTYNEQFF. The DNA for the CDR3 is TGTGCCAGCAGCCCAGACCGGGGACAGACCTACAATGAGCAGTTCTTC. The J gene is TRBJ2-1, the V gene TRBV11-2, with TRBD1 matching 7 bases. After removal of 5 bases from V and 2 bases from J, the junction contained 9 bases not matched to a gene. This CDR3 region has 16 residues. Germline loops: CDR1 SGHAT, CDR2 FQNNGV.